Listed below are T cell receptor beta chains from one sample, sequenced in a study of blood T cells in healthy people across ages. TCRdb used MiXCR to reprocess the 5' RACE reads, holding one entry per CDR3 protein. The table lists some 750,000 distinct CDR3 sequences, 20% to 25% of them singletons. Input material: blood. The receptors come from a man aged 65 to 79 in good health. The CDR3 runs from the conserved cysteine through the conserved F or W. D genes are given only for firm matches. Where a row states a size, it is once, few, many or the class of an expanded clone; other rows omit it.

D gene	clone size	J gene	V gene	CDR3 protein	CDR3 DNA
TRBD2	few	TRBJ2-1	TRBV10-3	CAISESSLAGRSEQFF	TGTGCCATCAGTGAGTCGAGTCTAGCGGGGAGGAGTGAGCAGTTCTTC
TRBD1	-	TRBJ1-1	TRBV6-5	CASLRSGTGDTEAFF	TGTGCCAGCCTTCGATCCGGGACAGGGGACACTGAAGCTTTCTTT
TRBD1	-	TRBJ2-5	TRBV5-1	CASSLADRGYQETQYF	TGCGCCAGCAGCTTGGCTGACAGGGGATACCAAGAGACCCAGTACTTC
-	-	TRBJ2-5	TRBV24-1	CATSVAGLREQYF	TGTGCCACCAGTGTGGCGGGGTTGAGAGAGCAGTACTTC
-	-	TRBJ2-1	TRBV20-1	CSAATGTSGNEQFF	TGCAGTGCTGCTACCGGGACCTCGGGGAATGAGCAGTTCTTC
-	-	TRBJ1-5	TRBV12-3/TRBV12-4	CASSGEERASQHF	TGTGCCAGCAGTGGGGAGGAGAGGGCTTCCCAGCATTTT
TRBD1	few	TRBJ1-2	TRBV5-1	CASKSGGANSGGYTF	TGCGCCAGCAAGTCAGGGGGCGCGAATTCGGGCGGCTACACCTTC
TRBD2	few	TRBJ2-2	TRBV6-2/TRBV6-3	CASRGLAGHTGELFF	TGTGCCAGCAGGGGACTAGCGGGCCACACCGGGGAGCTGTTTTTT
TRBD2	-	TRBJ2-1	TRBV7-9	CASSKRTSPEDEQFF	TGTGCCAGCAGCAAACGGACTAGCCCGGAAGATGAGCAGTTCTTC
-	few	TRBJ2-7	TRBV7-9	CASSLVSSGSEQYF	TGTGCCAGCAGCTTAGTGAGTTCAGGGAGCGAGCAGTACTTC
-	-	TRBJ2-2	TRBV11-2	CASSLFPVGNTGELFF	TGTGCCAGCAGCTTATTCCCCGTCGGGAACACCGGGGAGCTGTTTTTT
-	few	TRBJ1-2	TRBV24-1	CATSATGTDYGYTF	TGTGCCACCAGTGCTACCGGGACGGACTATGGCTACACCTTC
TRBD1	-	TRBJ1-2	TRBV5-4	CASSVDRGGGYTF	TGTGCCAGCAGCGTGGACAGGGGCGGAGGCTACACCTTC
-	few	TRBJ2-5	TRBV12-3/TRBV12-4	CACRRGETQYF	TGTGCCTGCCGCCGAGGGGAGACCCAGTACTTC
TRBD1	few	TRBJ1-2	TRBV12-3/TRBV12-4	CASKRQGPFTTNHGYTF	TGTGCCAGCAAGAGACAGGGACCCTTCACTACTAACCATGGCTACACCTTC
-	-	TRBJ2-5	TRBV6-5	CASSYEGAGKTQYF	TGTGCCAGCAGTTACGAGGGGGCGGGAAAGACCCAGTACTTC
-	once	TRBJ2-3	TRBV28	CASSTPLDTQYF	TGTGCCAGCAGTACCCCATTAGATACGCAGTATTTT